A single sample gave rise to the 15 T cell receptor beta chains below, sequenced in a study of T cell responses to AZD1222 COVID-19 vaccine. Assay used: immunoSEQ multiplex PCR; TCRdb lists only in-frame clones, some missing. Counted here are 160,000 or so clones, 75% to 90% occurring once; the ten biggest clones make up about a tenth. The starting material was peripheral blood, obtained 28 days after the second AZD1222 dose. The receptors originated from an adult who received the AZD1222 COVID-19 vaccine.

V gene TRBV28 combines with J gene TRBJ1-5, with no clear D. This CDR3 region has 14 residues. The V end was cut by 2 bases, the J end by 6 bases, with 11 bases between. The germline gives CDR1 MDHEN, CDR2 SYDVKM. The CDR3 nucleotides read TGTGCCAGCAGTTTAGTGGACTCCCGTCAGCCCCAGCATTTT. This translates into CASSLVDSRQPQHF. Drawing the rest from reference TRBV28 and TRBJ1-5, the complete variable domain is DVKVTQSSRYLVKRTGEKVFLECVQDMDHENMFWYRQDPGLGLRLIYFSYDVKMKEKGDIPEGYSVSREKKERFSLILESASTNQTSMYLCASSLVDSRQPQHFGDGTRLSIL.

The rearrangement joins TRBV19 to TRBJ2-7; 7 bases line up with TRBD2. With V trimmed by 1 base and J by 5 bases, 2 bases remained unmatched. CDR1 and CDR2 from the germline V gene are LNHDA and SQIVND (reference sequence). This CDR3 spans 13 amino acids. CDR3 protein: CASSIAGGNEQYF. The CDR3 nucleotides read TGTGCCAGTAGTATAGCGGGAGGAAACGAGCAGTACTTC. The full variable domain, completed using reference TRBV19 and TRBJ2-7, is DGGITQSPKYLFRKEGQNVTLSCEQNLNHDAMYWYRQDPGQGLRLIYYSQIVNDFQKGDIAEGYSVSREKKESFPLTVTSAQKNPTAFYLCASSIAGGNEQYFGPGTRLTVT.

This clone was found once. This sequence joins TRBV27 and TRBJ2-6, with D possibly being TRBD1 (5 bases). The CDR3 has 18 residues. Between the trimmed V and J ends, which lost 2 bases and 1 base, there was a span of 15 bases. The germline CDR1 and CDR2 sequences are MNHEY and SMNVEV (reference sequence). The CDR3 here is CASSLIWQGYSGANVLTF. The CDR3 DNA follows: TGTGCCAGCAGTTTAATATGGCAGGGTTATTCTGGGGCCAACGTCCTGACTTTC.

The chain joins TRBV19 to TRBJ1-3; no clear D. CDR1 and CDR2 from the germline V gene are LNHDA and SQIVND (reference sequence). The CDR3 contains 15 residues. The V end was cut by 6 bases, the J end by 0 bases, with 12 bases between. The DNA for the CDR3 is TGTGCCAGTAGCGTTGACACTAGCTCTGGAAACACCATATATTTT. Amino acids: CASSVDTSSGNTIYF.

The V call is TRBV28, the J call TRBJ1-2, with D possibly TRBD1 on 6 matching bases. This CDR3 is built from 17 residues. The germline V gene has CDR1 MDHEN and CDR2 SYDVKM. The V end was cut by 6 bases, the J end by 4 bases, with 24 bases between. The CDR3 spells CASRANSLGAVGYGYTF. The CDR3 region has the DNA TGTGCCAGCAGAGCCAATTCGCTGGGGGCGGTTGGCTATGGCTACACCTTC.

The rearrangement joins TRBV3-1 (or the pseudogene TRBV3-2) to TRBJ2-3, with D possibly being TRBD2 (6 bases). Germline V gene lookup returns CDR1 LGHDT and CDR2 YNNKEL (reference sequence). The CDR3 runs to 17 residues. V shed 1 base and J shed 0 bases, with 14 bases lying between them. The chain's CDR3 is CASSQGSVAASTDTQYF. DNA of the CDR3: TGTGCCAGCAGCCAAGGATCGGTAGCGGCTAGCACAGATACGCAGTATTTT.

This clone has only one observation. V is TRBV27 and J is TRBJ2-6; maybe TRBD2 (6 bases). The CDR3 sequence is 15 residues long. From germline, CDR1 is MNHEY and CDR2 SMNVEV (reference sequence). The germline V and J ends were trimmed by 8 bases and 4 bases, with 15 bases remaining between them. In nucleotides, the CDR3 is TGTGCCAGCGGGGGACTTCAGGCGGGGGCCAACGTCCTGACTTTC. This translates into CASGGLQAGANVLTF.

V usage is TRBV5-5 and J usage is TRBJ2-3; D remains unclear. The V and J ends lost 7 bases and 1 base respectively, with 7 bases between them. The CDR3 is 12 amino acids. Germline V gene data show CDR1 as SGHKS and CDR2 as YYEKEE (reference sequence). This CDR3 is CASGWGTDTQYF. CDR3 coding DNA: TGTGCCAGCGGTTGGGGCACAGATACGCAGTATTTT. The variable domain in full, with the rest retrieved from reference TRBV5-5 and TRBJ2-3, is DAGVTQSPTHLIKTRGQQVTLRCSPISGHKSVSWYQQVLGQGPQFIFQYYEKEERGRGNFPDRFSARQFPNYSSELNVNALLLGDSALYLCASGWGTDTQYFGPGTRLTVL.

This clone has just a few counts. This chain connects TRBV28 to TRBJ1-2; 7 nucleotides agree with TRBD1. The germline gives CDR1 MDHEN, CDR2 SYDVKM. The V segment lost 5 bases and the J segment 8 bases; nucleotides outside the gene matches: 8. CDR3 length: 13 residues. CDR3 residues: CASSRTGPRGYTF. As DNA, the CDR3 is TGTGCCAGCAGTAGGACAGGCCCCCGGGGCTACACCTTC.

Note on this clone: This same CDR3 is encoded by further DNA sequences in the sample. V is TRBV9 and J is TRBJ2-7; 7 bases are shared with TRBD2. The CDR3 has 14 amino acids. With 0 bases clipped from V and 2 bases from J, the junction kept 2 bases outside the gene matches. The germline gives CDR1 SGDLS, CDR2 YYNGEE. CDR3: CASSVAGGTYEQYF. For the CDR3, the DNA is TGTGCCAGCAGCGTAGCGGGAGGAACCTACGAGCAGTACTTC.

The chain employs TRBV23-1 and TRBJ2-2; D call uncertain. TRBV23-1 is recorded as an ORF, its role being uncertain. The CDR3 has 15 residues. The germline V and J ends were trimmed by 6 bases and 8 bases, with 19 bases remaining between them. CDR3 coding DNA: TGCGCCAGCAGACCCCAACCCCAGGAGACGGGGGAGCTGTTTTTT. Translated, it gives CASRPQPQETGELFF.

The rearrangement uses TRBV18 and TRBJ1-6; possibly TRBD1 for D (5 bases). The ends were cut back, 2 bases at V and 3 bases at J, with 11 bases in the middle. The CDR3 totals 16 residues. Germline CDR1 reads KGHSH; CDR2 reads LQKENI. For the CDR3, the DNA is TGTGCCAGCTCACCAAATCGGAGGGGCTATAATTCACCCCTCCACTTT. It codes for CASSPNRRGYNSPLHF.

This clone was observed once. The V gene is TRBV6-1, the J gene TRBJ1-2, with 7 bases that match TRBD1. V lost 3 bases to trimming and J lost 2 bases; unmatched junction nucleotides: 6. The CDR3 contains 15 residues. Germline CDR1 is MNHNS and CDR2 is SASEGT. Here the CDR3 reads CASSEDRTGNYGYTF. The CDR3 DNA reads TGTGCCAGCAGTGAGGATCGGACAGGCAACTATGGCTACACCTTC.

The chain employs TRBV5-5 and TRBJ1-3; possible D gene TRBD1, 6 bases. Germline V gives CDR1 SGHKS, CDR2 YYEKEE (reference sequence). V was clipped by 0 bases and J by 7 bases, with 14 bases between them. The CDR3 is 15 amino acids. The CDR3 sequence is CASSLGDTAANTIYF. CDR3 DNA: TGTGCCAGCAGCTTGGGGGACACGGCGGCGAACACCATATATTTT. Looking up the rest from reference TRBV5-5 and TRBJ1-3 gives the full variable domain: DAGVTQSPTHLIKTRGQQVTLRCSPISGHKSVSWYQQVLGQGPQFIFQYYEKEERGRGNFPDRFSARQFPNYSSELNVNALLLGDSALYLCASSLGDTAANTIYFGEGSWLTVV.

This clone was counted a single time. The chain uses TRBV3-1 (or the pseudogene TRBV3-2) and TRBJ2-7; 7 bases agree with TRBD2. This CDR3 comprises 15 residues. Germline trimming cut 0 bases from V and 5 bases from J; bases unmatched to any gene: 7. CDR1 LGHDT and CDR2 YNNKEL come from the germline V gene (reference sequence). The CDR3 DNA is TGTGCCAGCAGCCAAGATGGGCGGGAGAGCAACGAGCAGTACTTC. Translating gives CASSQDGRESNEQYF.